The 18 T cell receptor beta chains below all came from one sample that was sequenced in a study of T-cell reconstitution after alpha-beta-depleted transplantation in children. For TCRbeta, the library was prepared with unique molecular identifiers. From the PCR reads, TCRdb called clonotypes with MiXCR, one entry per CDR3 protein. The table lists around 210,000 distinct CDR3 sequences, roughly 6.6% of them singletons. Sequenced here: PBMCs, sampled before TCRalphabeta/CD19-depleted stem cell transplant. These receptors all stem from a boy under 10 years old with acute lymphoblastic leukemia, due to receive a stem cell transplant.

This clonotype was seen ten or more times. This rearrangement joins TRBV27 to TRBJ2-7, with D perhaps being TRBD1 or TRBD2 (6 bases each). This CDR3 has 11 residues. Germline CDR1 and CDR2: MNHEY and SMNVEV (reference sequence). Trimming removed 7 bases at V and 7 bases at J, with 11 bases between. The CDR3 loop is CASNRGREQYF. CDR3 in DNA: TGTGCCAGCAATCGGGGGCGGGAGCAGTACTTC.

Ten or more counts support this clonotype. The J gene is TRBJ2-1, the V gene TRBV28; D ambiguous. Trimming took off 6 bases at V and 0 bases at J, with 12 bases between the two ends. The germline V gene has CDR1 MDHEN and CDR2 SYDVKM. The CDR3 length is 15 residues. CDR3 bases: TGTGCCAGCAGATCCCTCCAAAGCTCCTACAATGAGCAGTTCTTC. The encoded protein is CASRSLQSSYNEQFF.

This clonotype was counted only a few times. The chain employs TRBV7-6 and TRBJ2-5; TRBD2 aligns across 7 bases. There are 15 residues in the CDR3. Germline CDR1 reads SGHVS; CDR2 reads FNYEAQ. V lost 2 bases to trimming and J lost 5 bases; unmatched junction nucleotides: 8. In DNA, the CDR3 is TGTGCCAGCAGCTTACGGAGCGGGGTCTCGGAGACCCAGTACTTC. Translated: CASSLRSGVSETQYF.

This clonotype was found many times. The chain uses TRBV27 and TRBJ2-1, with D perhaps matching TRBD2 (6 bases). The germline V and J ends were trimmed by 8 bases and 4 bases, with 15 bases remaining between them. The germline V gene encodes CDR1 MNHEY and CDR2 SMNVEV (reference sequence). The CDR3 consists of 14 residues. The DNA of the CDR3 is TGTGCCAGCGCGAAGAGGGGACTGTACAATGAGCAGTTCTTC. Translating it yields CASAKRGLYNEQFF.

This clonotype came up many times. The chain recombines TRBV3-1 with TRBJ2-1; D possibly corresponds to TRBD2 (5 bases). The CDR3 covers 14 residues. Germline CDR1 LGHDT, CDR2 YNNKEL (reference sequence). V lost 2 bases and J 5 bases, leaving 10 bases between the germline ends. The CDR3 DNA reads as TGTGCCAGCAGCCAATCCGACGGGAACAATGAGCAGTTCTTC. It is translated as CASSQSDGNNEQFF.

This clonotype was counted at least ten times. This chain links TRBV5-1 with TRBJ1-4; the D gene is possibly TRBD1 (5 bases). Trimming took 0 bases from V and 7 from J, leaving 10 bases between them. The CDR3 sequence is 14 residues long. Per the germline V gene, CDR1 is SGHRS and CDR2 is YFSETQ. The CDR3 DNA reads as TGCGCCAGCAGCTTGGATCAGGGCGGTGAAAAACTGTTTTTT. This encodes CASSLDQGGEKLFF.

The J gene is TRBJ2-3, the V gene TRBV7-3; 9 nucleotides match TRBD1. This CDR3 is 15 amino acids long. Germline CDR1 is SGHTA and CDR2 is FQGTGA. J gave up 2 bases and V 3 bases, and 3 bases lay outside the gene matches. The CDR3 DNA reads as TGTGCCAGCAGCTTTGACAGGGGGACCACAGATACGCAGTATTTT. It specifies CASSFDRGTTDTQYF.

This clonotype was found many times. The chain uses TRBV7-9 and TRBJ2-7, with 11 bases identical to TRBD1. This CDR3 has 16 amino acids. V lost 5 bases and J lost 2; bases outside the gene matches: 8. The germline gives CDR1 SEHNR, CDR2 FQNEAQ (reference sequence). The CDR3 loop reads CASSPRTGGTAYEQYF. The CDR3 region has the DNA TGTGCCAGCAGCCCACGGACAGGGGGCACGGCCTACGAGCAGTACTTC.

This chain connects TRBV2 to TRBJ1-6, with TRBD1 matching over 7 bases. From germline, CDR1 is SNHLY and CDR2 FYNNEI. V lost 6 bases and J lost 5; bases outside the gene matches: 7. The CDR3 is 15 residues long. The CDR3 spells CASRIRDSNNSPLHF. For the CDR3, the DNA is TGTGCCAGCAGAATACGGGACAGCAATAATTCACCCCTCCACTTT.

In this sample, this clonotype turned up a few times. The chain links TRBV2 to TRBJ2-7; TRBD1 matches 8 bases. CDR3 size: 18 residues. With V trimmed by 4 bases and J by 1 base, 15 bases remained unmatched. Germline CDR1 SNHLY, CDR2 FYNNEI. CDR3 nucleotide sequence: TGTGCCAGCAGTGTCAGGGGACAGGAGCCTCTAGCTTCCTACGAGCAGTACTTC. This codes for CASSVRGQEPLASYEQYF.

This clonotype was detected many times. This chain links TRBV29-1 with TRBJ2-3; D is possibly TRBD2 (6 bases). Trimming took 6 bases from V and 4 from J, leaving 23 bases between them. CDR3 size: 16 residues. Germline CDR1 is SQVTM and CDR2 is ANQGSEA. For the CDR3, the DNA is TGCAGCGTCCGGGAAGGACTAACCGTAAGGGCAGATACGCAGTATTTT. Protein sequence: CSVREGLTVRADTQYF.

CDR3 DNA sequence: TGCGCCAGCAGCGTAAGGGCGCTGGGCACTGAAGCTTTCTTT. As protein: CASSVRALGTEAFF. This chain uses TRBV5-1 with TRBJ1-1; D uncertain. The CDR3 runs 14 residues. The germline V gene has CDR1 SGHRS and CDR2 YFSETQ. V gave up 4 bases and J gave up 4 bases, with 14 bases separating them.

This clonotype was picked up many times. This chain's CDR3 is CASRGHGGSYEQYF. The CDR3 DNA follows: TGTGCCAGCAGGGGTCACGGGGGCTCCTACGAGCAGTACTTC. The genes are TRBV7-9 and TRBJ2-7; a weak D match, TRBD2 (6 bases). CDR3 length: 14 amino acids. V lost 6 bases and J lost 0, with 12 bases in between. Germline V gene lookup returns CDR1 SEHNR and CDR2 FQNEAQ (reference sequence). Together with reference TRBV7-9 and TRBJ2-7, the CDR3 gives the full variable domain: DTGVSQNPRHKITKRGQNVTFRCDPISEHNRLYWYRQTLGQGPEFLTYFQNEAQLEKSRLLSDRFSAERPKGSFSTLEIQRTEQGDSAMYLCASRGHGGSYEQYFGPGTRLTVT.

This clonotype showed up many times. The chain recombines TRBV7-2 with TRBJ2-7; D ambiguous. Germline CDR1 reads SGHTA; CDR2 reads FQGNSA. The CDR3 loop spans 11 amino acids. V was pared by 5 bases and J by 7 bases, with 9 bases between. The CDR3 reads CASSNSREQYF. The CDR3 DNA follows: TGTGCCAGCAGCAACTCCAGGGAGCAGTACTTC.

The genes are TRBV2 and TRBJ2-5, with TRBD2 identical over 7 bases. The germline CDR1 and CDR2 sequences are SNHLY and FYNNEI. The J segment lost 3 bases and the V segment lost 0 bases, leaving 13 bases of the junction unmatched. The CDR3 is 18 amino acids. The CDR3 nucleotides are TGTGCCAGCAGTGAAGCCGCCGGGTCACCTAGCGGCGAAGAGACCCAGTACTTC. It is translated as CASSEAAGSPSGEETQYF. Together with reference TRBV2 and TRBJ2-5, the CDR3 gives the full variable domain: EPEVTQTPSHQVTQMGQEVILRCVPISNHLYFYWYRQILGQKVEFLVSFYNNEISEKSEIFDDQFSVERPDGSNFTLKIRSTKLEDSAMYFCASSEAAGSPSGEETQYFGPGTRLLVL.

The chain combines TRBV28 with TRBJ2-3; tentatively, D is TRBD2 (5 bases). Germline V gene data show CDR1 as MDHEN and CDR2 as SYDVKM. This CDR3 is 14 amino acids long. The V end was cut by 3 bases, the J end by 4 bases, with 11 bases between. The CDR3 DNA is TGTGCCAGCAGTTTTCGGGGTGGCGCAGATACGCAGTATTTT. Protein product: CASSFRGGADTQYF.

This clonotype was picked up many times. This chain uses TRBV28 with TRBJ2-3, with 9 bases lining up with TRBD1. CDR3 length: 17 residues. V gave up 4 bases and J gave up 2 bases; unmatched junction bases: 10. The germline CDR1 and CDR2 sequences are MDHEN and SYDVKM. The CDR3 loop reads CASSSQGQGLSTDTQYF. Written as DNA, the CDR3 is TGTGCCAGCAGTTCCCAGGGACAGGGACTCTCCACAGATACGCAGTATTTT.

This clonotype was found many times. V is TRBV29-1 and J is TRBJ1-1; perhaps TRBD1 as D (5 bases). Trimming took off 1 base at V and 0 bases at J, with 15 bases between the two ends. The CDR3 runs to 16 residues. The germline CDR1 and CDR2 sequences are SQVTM and ANQGSEA. CDR3 sequence (DNA): TGCAGCGTTGAAGTCGAGAACAGGCCTATGAACACTGAAGCTTTCTTT. Its translation: CSVEVENRPMNTEAFF.